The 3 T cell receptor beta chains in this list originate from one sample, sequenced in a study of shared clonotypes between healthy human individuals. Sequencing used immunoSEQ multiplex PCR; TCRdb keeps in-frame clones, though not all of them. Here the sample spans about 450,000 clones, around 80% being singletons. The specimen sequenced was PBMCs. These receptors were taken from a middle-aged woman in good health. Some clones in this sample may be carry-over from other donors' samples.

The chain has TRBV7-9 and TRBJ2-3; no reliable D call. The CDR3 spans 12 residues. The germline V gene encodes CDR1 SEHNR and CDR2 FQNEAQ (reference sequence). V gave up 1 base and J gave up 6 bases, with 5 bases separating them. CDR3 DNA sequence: TGTGCCAGCAGCTTAGTGGCCGATACGCAGTATTTT. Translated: CASSLVADTQYF.

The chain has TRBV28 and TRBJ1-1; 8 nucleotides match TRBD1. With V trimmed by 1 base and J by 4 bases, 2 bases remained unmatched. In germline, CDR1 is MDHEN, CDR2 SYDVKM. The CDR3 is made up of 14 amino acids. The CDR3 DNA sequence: TGTGCCAGCAGTTTATCTACAGGGGGCACTGAAGCTTTCTTT. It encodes CASSLSTGGTEAFF.

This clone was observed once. The DNA for the CDR3 is TGTGCCAGCAGCGACCGCTCCTATGGCTACACCTTC. It specifies CASSDRSYGYTF. V usage is TRBV9 and J usage is TRBJ1-2; D call uncertain. The CDR3 contains 12 residues. Trimming took off 3 bases at V and 4 bases at J, with 7 bases between the two ends. The germline CDR1 and CDR2 sequences are SGDLS and YYNGEE.